A selection of T cell receptor beta chains follows, all from one sample in a study of resident and recirculating memory T cells in vitiligo. TCRdb keeps only in-frame clones here, not all; method: immunoSEQ multiplex PCR. The table records 72,000 or so clones, just over 90% of them present only once. The sequenced sample was blood. All receptors derive from a male donor with vitiligo. Both conserved end residues are part of each CDR3. D genes are given only for firm matches. Expanded clones get a size class; other rows say once, few or many, or leave the size out.

clone_size: .
d_call: TRBD2
j_call: TRBJ2-3
v_call: TRBV6-4
cdr3_aa: CASSENFLTTGGDTQYF
cdr3_nt: TGTGCCAGCAGTGAGAATTTTCTGACCACCGGGGGGGATACGCAGTATTTT

clone_size: once
d_call: TRBD2
j_call: TRBJ2-1
v_call: TRBV27
cdr3_aa: CASSLLAGGPGNEQFF
cdr3_nt: TGTGCCAGCAGTTTGCTAGCGGGAGGGCCGGGTAATGAGCAGTTCTTC

clone_size: .
d_call: TRBD2
j_call: TRBJ2-1
v_call: TRBV4-1
cdr3_aa: CASSRSPLAGGQDEQFF
cdr3_nt: TGCGCCAGCAGCCGTTCCCCTCTAGCGGGAGGGCAGGATGAGCAGTTCTTC

clone_size: .
d_call: .
j_call: TRBJ2-7
v_call: TRBV7-9
cdr3_aa: CASSLGGAGVNYEQYF
cdr3_nt: TGTGCCAGCAGCCTGGGGGGGGCGGGAGTAAACTACGAGCAGTACTTC

clone_size: .
d_call: .
j_call: TRBJ1-4
v_call: TRBV5-6
cdr3_aa: CASSVSQETNEKLFF
cdr3_nt: TGTGCCAGCAGCGTCAGCCAGGAAACTAATGAAAAACTGTTTTTT

clone_size: .
d_call: .
j_call: TRBJ1-2
v_call: TRBV9
cdr3_aa: CASSASGGGYYGYTF
cdr3_nt: TGTGCCAGCAGCGCTTCCGGGGGGGGTTACTATGGCTACACCTTC

clone_size: .
d_call: .
j_call: TRBJ1-3
v_call: TRBV5-6
cdr3_aa: CASSPSRRSSGNTIYF
cdr3_nt: TGTGCCAGCAGCCCCTCCCGACGGAGCTCTGGAAACACCATATATTTT

clone_size: .
d_call: TRBD1
j_call: TRBJ1-2
v_call: TRBV28
cdr3_aa: CASTLGYRDRGNYGYTF
cdr3_nt: TGTGCCAGCACCTTGGGATACCGGGACAGGGGGAACTATGGCTACACCTTC

clone_size: .
d_call: .
j_call: TRBJ1-3
v_call: TRBV28
cdr3_aa: CASERLMSRGTIYF
cdr3_nt: TGTGCCAGCGAGAGGCTTATGTCCCGGGGCACCATATATTTT

clone_size: .
d_call: TRBD1
j_call: TRBJ1-2
v_call: TRBV28
cdr3_aa: CASSRETGSSGRGYTF
cdr3_nt: TGTGCCAGCAGTCGGGAGACAGGGTCCTCCGGTCGGGGCTACACCTTC

clone_size: .
d_call: TRBD1
j_call: TRBJ2-1
v_call: TRBV28
cdr3_aa: CASSSGQGAYNEQFF
cdr3_nt: TGTGCCAGCAGTTCGGGACAGGGAGCCTACAATGAGCAGTTCTTC

clone_size: .
d_call: .
j_call: TRBJ2-3
v_call: TRBV10-3
cdr3_aa: CAISEGVLARTDTQYF
cdr3_nt: TGTGCCATCAGTGAAGGTGTGTTAGCCCGCACAGATACGCAGTATTTT

clone_size: .
d_call: .
j_call: TRBJ2-2
v_call: TRBV7-6
cdr3_aa: CASSSHRDTNTGELFF
cdr3_nt: TGTGCCAGCAGCTCCCACAGGGATACGAACACCGGGGAGCTGTTTTTT

clone_size: .
d_call: TRBD1
j_call: TRBJ2-3
v_call: TRBV7-2
cdr3_aa: CASSMDRGPTDTQYF
cdr3_nt: TGTGCCAGCAGCATGGACAGGGGGCCCACAGATACGCAGTATTTT

clone_size: .
d_call: .
j_call: TRBJ1-5
v_call: TRBV5-5
cdr3_aa: CASSFYPGNQPQHF
cdr3_nt: TGTGCCAGCAGCTTTTATCCAGGCAATCAGCCCCAGCATTTT

clone_size: .
d_call: TRBD1
j_call: TRBJ2-5
v_call: TRBV5-4
cdr3_aa: CASSPGTGQETQYF
cdr3_nt: TGTGCCAGCAGCCCAGGGACAGGGCAAGAGACCCAGTACTTC

clone_size: .
d_call: .
j_call: TRBJ2-7
v_call: TRBV7-9
cdr3_aa: CASSRGDFLSYEQYF
cdr3_nt: TGTGCCAGCAGTCGCGGGGACTTTCTTTCCTACGAGCAGTACTTC

clone_size: medium-sized
d_call: .
j_call: TRBJ2-3
v_call: TRBV6-4
cdr3_aa: CASSESGASGTDTQYF
cdr3_nt: TGTGCCAGCAGTGAATCAGGGGCCAGCGGCACAGATACGCAGTATTTT

clone_size: .
d_call: .
j_call: TRBJ2-5
v_call: TRBV27
cdr3_aa: CASSLSRRQSHQYF
cdr3_nt: TGTGCCAGCAGTTTATCGCGAAGACAGTCCCACCAGTACTTC

clone_size: .
d_call: TRBD2
j_call: TRBJ2-5
v_call: TRBV9
cdr3_aa: CASSVDIVAGEATQYF
cdr3_nt: TGTGCCAGCAGCGTGGACATAGTAGCGGGAGAGGCGACCCAGTACTTC

clone_size: .
d_call: TRBD2
j_call: TRBJ2-1
v_call: TRBV4-1
cdr3_aa: CASSHPLAGGSYNEQFF
cdr3_nt: TGCGCCAGCAGCCACCCTCTAGCGGGTGGCTCCTACAATGAGCAGTTCTTC

clone_size: .
d_call: .
j_call: TRBJ2-2
v_call: TRBV4-3
cdr3_aa: CASSQEGGAAGELFF
cdr3_nt: TGCGCCAGCAGCCAAGAGGGTGGGGCAGCCGGGGAGCTGTTTTTT